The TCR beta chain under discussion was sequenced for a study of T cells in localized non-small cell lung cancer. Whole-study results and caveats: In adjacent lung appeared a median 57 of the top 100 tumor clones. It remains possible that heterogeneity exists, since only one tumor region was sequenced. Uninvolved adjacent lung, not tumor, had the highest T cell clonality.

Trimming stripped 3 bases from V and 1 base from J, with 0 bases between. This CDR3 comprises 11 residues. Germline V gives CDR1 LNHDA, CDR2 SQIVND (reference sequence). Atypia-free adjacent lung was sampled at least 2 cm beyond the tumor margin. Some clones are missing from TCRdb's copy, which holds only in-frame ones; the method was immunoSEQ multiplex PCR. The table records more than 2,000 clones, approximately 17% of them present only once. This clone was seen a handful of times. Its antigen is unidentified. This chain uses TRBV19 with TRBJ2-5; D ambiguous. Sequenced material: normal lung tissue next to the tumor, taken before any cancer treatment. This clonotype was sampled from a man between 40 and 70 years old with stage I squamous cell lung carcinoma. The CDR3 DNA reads TGTGCCAGTAGTATCCAAGAGACCCAGTACTTC. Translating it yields CASSIQETQYF.